What follows are 21 T cell receptor beta chains derived from one specimen sequenced in a study of T cell responses to AZD1222 COVID-19 vaccine. Method: immunoSEQ multiplex PCR; TCRdb's copy keeps in-frame clones and lacks some. The data contain approximately 150,000 clones, 90% to 95% of them singletons. The sequences come from peripheral blood, collected on day 0 of MenACWY control vaccination. The receptors were gathered from an adult in good health.

This clone was observed a single time. This chain uses TRBV7-2 with TRBJ2-3; a weak D match, TRBD1 (5 bases). This CDR3 is built from 16 residues. The germline V gene has CDR1 SGHTA and CDR2 FQGNSA. Trimming cost V 1 base and J 5 bases, with 16 bases left between them. The CDR3 DNA is TGTGCCAGCAGCTTAGAGGGGAATGGATGGGTAGATACGCAGTATTTT. Translated: CASSLEGNGWVDTQYF.

A note on this clone: The same CDR3 is also encoded by other DNA sequences in this sample. This chain connects TRBV7-3 to TRBJ2-3; 7 bases agree with TRBD1. Germline CDR1 and CDR2: SGHTA and FQGTGA. This CDR3 has 13 residues. Trimming removed 5 bases from V and 3 bases from J; junction bases left unmatched: 2. CDR3 DNA sequence: TGTGCCAGCAGCCGGGGACAGACAGATACGCAGTATTTT. Translated: CASSRGQTDTQYF.

This clone has a handful of counts. The chain is built from TRBV5-1 and TRBJ2-2, with TRBD2 as a possible D gene (6 bases). The CDR3 contains 15 residues. Trimming pared 0 bases from V and 3 bases from J, leaving 9 bases between. From germline, CDR1 is SGHRS and CDR2 YFSETQ. CDR3 nucleotide sequence: TGCGCCAGCAGCTTGGCGGGAGACCACACCGGGGAGCTGTTTTTT. Translated: CASSLAGDHTGELFF.

V and J are TRBV5-1 and TRBJ2-1; TRBD1 agrees at 12 bases. The V gene's germline CDR1 is SGHRS and CDR2 YFSETQ. CDR3 size: 16 residues. J gave up 1 base and V 4 bases, and 3 bases lay outside the gene matches. CDR3 sequence (DNA): TGCGCCAGCAGCAAGGGACAGGGGGCATCCTACAATGAGCAGTTCTTC. Translated, it gives CASSKGQGASYNEQFF.

The chain uses TRBV19 and TRBJ2-6; D remains unclear. The CDR3 runs 14 residues. Looked up from germline, CDR1 is LNHDA and CDR2 is SQIVND (reference sequence). V lost 6 bases and J 4 bases, leaving 10 bases between the germline ends. The CDR3, as DNA: TGTGCCAGTAGGCAGGTTGGAGGGGCCAACGTCCTGACTTTC. It codes for CASRQVGGANVLTF.

This chain uses TRBV9 with TRBJ1-1; weak D call: TRBD1 (6 bases). This CDR3 contains 16 residues. V was shortened by 0 bases and J by 0 bases, with 12 bases between the two germline ends. Looked up from germline, CDR1 is SGDLS and CDR2 is YYNGEE. The CDR3 sequence: CASSVVGGPMNTEAFF. The CDR3 region has the DNA TGTGCCAGCAGCGTAGTGGGGGGCCCGATGAACACTGAAGCTTTCTTT.

The chain uses TRBV7-3 and TRBJ2-2, with 7 bases aligning to TRBD1. The CDR3 length is 14 residues. J gave up 6 bases and V 6 bases, and 7 bases lay outside the gene matches. Looked up from germline, CDR1 is SGHTA and CDR2 is FQGTGA. The CDR3 nucleotides are TGTGCCAGCAGTCTCTACCAGGGGGCCGGGGAGCTGTTTTTT. Its translation: CASSLYQGAGELFF. Complete variable domain (other parts from reference TRBV7-3 and TRBJ2-2): GAGVSQTPSNKVTEKGKYVELRCDPISGHTALYWYRQSLGQGPEFLIYFQGTGAADDSGLPNDRFFAVRPEGSVSTLKIQRTERGDSAVYLCASSLYQGAGELFFGEGSRLTVL.

This clone was counted only a few times. The chain employs TRBV4-2 and TRBJ1-2, with a weak D call TRBD1 (6 bases). Germline loops: CDR1 LGHNA, CDR2 YNFKEQ. V lost 1 base to trimming and J lost 8 bases, with 20 bases between them. The CDR3 spans 16 residues. This CDR3 is CASSQGSQGRGEGYTF. DNA for the CDR3: TGTGCCAGCAGCCAAGGGTCACAGGGTCGTGGGGAGGGCTACACCTTC.

The genes are TRBV11-3 and TRBJ1-5; perhaps TRBD1 as D (5 bases). In germline, CDR1 is SGHNT, CDR2 YENEEA. The CDR3 runs to 14 residues. The V gene lost 4 bases and the J gene lost 0 bases, with 7 bases spanning the gap. The CDR3 region is CASSSGYSNQPQHF. The DNA of the CDR3 is TGTGCCAGCAGCTCAGGGTATAGCAATCAGCCCCAGCATTTT.

V gene TRBV4-3 combines with J gene TRBJ1-2, with a weak D call TRBD1 (5 bases). The CDR3 is 17 amino acids. Trimming stripped 0 bases from V and 4 bases from J, with 18 bases between. Per germline, CDR1 LGHNA and CDR2 YSLEER. The CDR3 here is CASSQDWERDGFYGYTF. The CDR3 DNA follows: TGCGCCAGCAGCCAAGATTGGGAAAGGGACGGATTCTATGGCTACACCTTC.

CDR3 loop: CSVVKRDQEQFF. The CDR3 DNA reads as TGCAGCGTTGTCAAGCGGGATCAAGAGCAGTTCTTC. The chain is built from TRBV29-1 and TRBJ2-1, with TRBD2 identical over 7 bases. After removal of 4 bases from V and 10 bases from J, the junction contained 7 bases not matched to a gene. Germline V gene lookup returns CDR1 SQVTM and CDR2 ANQGSEA. There are 12 residues in the CDR3.

V and J are TRBV4-2 and TRBJ1-4, with D perhaps matching TRBD1 (5 bases). The CDR3 totals 16 residues. V lost 8 bases and J lost 0, with 16 bases in between. Germline assignment: CDR1 LGHNA and CDR2 YNFKEQ. The CDR3 coding sequence is TGTGCCAGCTCTTCTGGGGGGGAGGCAACTAATGAAAAACTGTTTTTT. Its translation is CASSSGGEATNEKLFF.

The V gene is TRBV5-1, the J gene TRBJ1-2, with D maybe TRBD1 (5 bases). V was clipped by 0 bases and J by 5 bases, with 14 bases between them. The CDR3 has 15 residues. Germline CDR1 and CDR2: SGHRS and YFSETQ. The CDR3: CASSLGAVGGYGYTF. CDR3 DNA: TGCGCCAGCAGCTTGGGCGCGGTCGGGGGATATGGCTACACCTTC. Full variable domain (missing parts from reference TRBV5-1 and TRBJ1-2): KAGVTQTPRYLIKTRGQQVTLSCSPISGHRSVSWYQQTPGQGLQFLFEYFSETQRNKGNFPGRFSGRQFSNSRSEMNVSTLELGDSALYLCASSLGAVGGYGYTFGSGTRLTVV.

This chain joins TRBV7-3 and TRBJ2-6; unclear D gene. Germline V lookup: CDR1 SGHTA, CDR2 FQGTGA. The CDR3 spans 13 residues. The V gene lost 2 bases and the J gene lost 3 bases, with 2 bases spanning the gap. CDR3 coding DNA: TGTGCCAGCAGCTTAGGTGGGGCCAACGTCCTGACTTTC. This sequence encodes CASSLGGANVLTF. The full variable domain, with the rest looked up from reference TRBV7-3 and TRBJ2-6, is GAGVSQTPSNKVTEKGKYVELRCDPISGHTALYWYRQSLGQGPEFLIYFQGTGAADDSGLPNDRFFAVRPEGSVSTLKIQRTERGDSAVYLCASSLGGANVLTFGAGSRLTVL.

The rearrangement joins TRBV10-3 to TRBJ2-1; 7 positions match TRBD2. This CDR3 region has 13 residues. CDR1 ENHRY and CDR2 SYGVKD come from the germline V gene. V lost 4 bases, J lost 12 bases, and 9 bases stayed unmatched. The CDR3 coding sequence is TGTGCCATCAGTGGATTTGGGGAGGGCGGGCAGTTCTTC. It yields the protein CAISGFGEGGQFF.

The rearrangement uses TRBV9 and TRBJ1-6; the D is unclear. The CDR3 covers 14 residues. The germline gives CDR1 SGDLS, CDR2 YYNGEE. Trimming removed 4 bases at V and 10 bases at J, with 15 bases between. CDR3 sequence (DNA): TGTGCCAGCAGCCCCAAGGGAAAAGGCTCACCCCTCCACTTT. This translates into CASSPKGKGSPLHF.

The rearrangement uses TRBV6-2 or TRBV6-3 and TRBJ2-1; 12 nucleotides line up with TRBD2. The trim removed 3 bases at V and 6 bases at J, leaving 3 bases unmatched. Germline V gene sequence: CDR1 MNHEY, CDR2 SVGEGT. This CDR3 spans 15 amino acids. DNA of the CDR3: TGTGCCAGCAGTTATGCACTAGCGGGAGGCAATGAGCAGTTCTTC. Translated: CASSYALAGGNEQFF.

The CDR3 nucleotides read TGTGCCAGCAGTACAGCAATTGCTCATGACAATGAGCAGTTCTTC. Translation gives CASSTAIAHDNEQFF. This chain joins TRBV9 and TRBJ2-1, with D uncertain. The CDR3 spans 15 residues. Trimming stripped 5 bases from V and 5 bases from J, with 17 bases between. The V gene's germline CDR1 is SGDLS and CDR2 YYNGEE.

This chain joins TRBV28 and TRBJ2-7; D unclear. With 1 base removed from V and 3 bases from J, the gap between germline ends came to 10 bases. CDR1 is MDHEN, CDR2 SYDVKM, per germline. This CDR3 has 14 amino acids. CDR3 residues: CASSLLWSRYEQYF. DNA of the CDR3: TGTGCCAGCAGTTTATTGTGGTCCCGCTACGAGCAGTACTTC.

This clone was seen once. This sequence joins TRBV5-8 and TRBJ2-1; 9 nucleotides align to TRBD1. V was clipped by 0 bases and J by 9 bases; unmatched bases: 7. The germline V gene encodes CDR1 SGHTS and CDR2 YDEGEE. The CDR3 runs 15 residues. Written as DNA, the CDR3 is TGTGCCAGCAGCTTGGGACAGGGGGACAGGACTGAGCAGTTCTTC. As protein: CASSLGQGDRTEQFF.

The CDR3 DNA follows: TGCGCCAGCAGCTCTGACAGCCACTACGAGCAGTACTTC. Translation gives CASSSDSHYEQYF. The rearrangement joins TRBV5-1 to TRBJ2-7; D perhaps matches TRBD1 (5 bases). The CDR3 is 13 residues long. CDR1 and CDR2 from the germline V gene are SGHRS and YFSETQ. The germline V and J ends were trimmed by 3 bases and 3 bases, with 10 bases remaining between them.